This TCR beta chain comes out of a study of cytomegalovirus exposure and HLA in healthy donors. The overall study: A data release that came early held approximately 85 million unique TCRs from HLA-typed donors.

This CDR3 has 12 residues. The V segment lost 2 bases and the J segment 10 bases; nucleotides outside the gene matches: 5. Germline V gives CDR1 SQVTM, CDR2 ANQGSEA. With regard to this clone: Its antigen is unknown.

The PCR was carried out with 60 Vbeta primers and 13 Jbeta primers. TCRdb's copy holds only in-frame clones and misses some; the assay was immunoSEQ multiplex PCR. The table shows approximately 190,000 clones, with around 75% occurring only once. Regarding the study as a whole: The dataset shows that most TCR sequences were rare, while some public TCRs occurred in many donors. As confirmed in vitro, three CMV-associated chains were specific for CMV antigens.

Sequencing used PBMCs. This rearrangement joins TRBV29-1 to TRBJ2-3, with 8 bases identical to TRBD1. The origin of this receptor is a middle-aged man in good health and CMV-seropositive. In DNA form, the CDR3 reads TGCAGCGTTGAACTCGGACAGGGCCCGCAGTATTTT. Protein sequence: CSVELGQGPQYF.